The 7 T cell receptor beta chains presented below share a single source sample, sequenced in a study of OX40 agonist ivuxolimab in advanced cancers. TCRdb keeps only in-frame clones here, not all; method: immunoSEQ multiplex PCR. Among roughly 90,000 clones listed, around 88% were seen once. Material: CD4+ or CD8+ T cells sorted from blood, obtained in a trial of the OX40 agonist ivuxolimab. The source is an adult with an advanced solid tumor such as melanoma, head and neck, liver or kidney cancer.

In its sample, this clone was seen a few times. The chain uses TRBV18 and TRBJ1-3; D unclear. CDR1 and CDR2 from the germline V gene are KGHSH and LQKENI. Trimming cost V 2 bases and J 2 bases, with 10 bases left between them. The CDR3 contains 15 residues. The DNA for the CDR3 is TGTGCCAGCTCACCATTGGGGTTGGCTGGAAACACCATATATTTT. Translated: CASSPLGLAGNTIYF.

The chain links TRBV2 to TRBJ1-6, with 7 nucleotides matching TRBD1. The V gene end was trimmed by 10 bases and the J gene end by 12 bases; junction bases not matched to a gene: 12. The V gene's germline CDR1 is SNHLY and CDR2 FYNNEI. The CDR3 length is 13 residues. This CDR3 is CATHRGDREPLHF. The CDR3 region has the DNA TGTGCCACCCACAGGGGTGACAGGGAACCCCTCCACTTT.

This sequence joins TRBV11-3 and TRBJ2-1; D call uncertain. V lost 3 bases and J 5 bases, leaving 14 bases between the germline ends. CDR3 length: 15 residues. Germline-derived CDR1 and CDR2 are SGHNT and YENEEA. Here the CDR3 reads CASSLRHDQNNEQFF. The CDR3 DNA reads as TGTGCCAGCAGCTTGAGACACGACCAAAACAATGAGCAGTTCTTC.

The V call is TRBV11-1, the J call TRBJ2-1; 10 bases are shared with TRBD2. Germline V lookup: CDR1 SGHAT, CDR2 FQDESV (reference sequence). The CDR3 is 16 residues long. The trim removed 1 base at V and 4 bases at J, leaving 4 bases unmatched. CDR3 coding DNA: TGTGCCAGCAGCTTAGGGGTAGCGGGAGGTTACAATGAGCAGTTCTTC. Translated, it gives CASSLGVAGGYNEQFF. Looking up the rest from reference TRBV11-1 and TRBJ2-1 gives the full variable domain: EAEVAQSPRYKITEKSQAVAFWCDPISGHATLYWYRQILGQGPELLVQFQDESVVDDSQLPKDRFSAERLKGVDSTLKIQPAELGDSAMYLCASSLGVAGGYNEQFFGPGTRLTVL.

J is TRBJ2-3 and V is TRBV5-4; TRBD2 is a possible D gene (6 bases). The germline gives CDR1 SGHNT, CDR2 YYREEE (reference sequence). V lost 2 bases to trimming and J lost 5 bases, with 9 bases between them. The CDR3 spans 13 residues. CDR3 residues: CASSFGGEDTQYF. The CDR3 region has the DNA TGTGCCAGCAGCTTCGGCGGGGAAGATACGCAGTATTTT.

This CDR3 is CAWKPGQGSNQPQHF. Here the CDR3 DNA reads TGTGCCTGGAAACCGGGACAGGGGAGCAATCAGCCCCAGCATTTT. V usage is TRBV30 and J usage is TRBJ1-5; TRBD1 matches 10 bases. V trimming: 4 bases; J trimming: 1 base; junction bases outside the gene matches: 4. CDR3 size: 15 residues. Germline V gene data show CDR1 as GTSNPN and CDR2 as SVGIG (reference sequence).

This clone was observed a single time. The gene calls are TRBV5-1 and TRBJ2-7; D might be TRBD1 (6 bases). Germline CDR1 SGHRS, CDR2 YFSETQ. V gave up 2 bases and J gave up 0 bases, with 12 bases separating them. The CDR3 has 15 amino acids. CDR3 amino acids: CASSFFTGISYEQYF. DNA of the CDR3: TGCGCCAGCAGCTTCTTTACAGGGATCTCCTACGAGCAGTACTTC.